Below, 17 T cell receptor beta chains from the same sample are listed, as sequenced in a study of T cell clonality in common variable immunodeficiency. TCRdb's copy holds only in-frame clones and misses some; the assay was immunoSEQ multiplex PCR. Altogether approximately 81,000 clones were found in the sample, and no singletons occur. The sequencing input was peripheral blood mononuclear cells. These receptors all come from a person aged 18 to 75 in good health.

This clone has at least ten counts. The read is 3 residues too short to cover the CDR3 end, so that end is filled in from the germline J gene. The V and J genes are TRBV7-3 and TRBJ2-1, with D tentatively TRBD1 (5 bases). Trimming left V 4 bases short and J 0 bases short, with 13 bases between. Germline CDR1 and CDR2: SGHTA and FQGTGA. The CDR3 sequence is 16 residues long. The CDR3 loop is CASSSPGSSSYNEQFF. Partial CDR3 DNA: TGTGCCAGCAGCTCACCAGGGTCGAGCTCCTACAATGAG.

This clone was seen ten or more times. The read falls 3 residues short of the CDR3 end, and the missing part is taken from the germline J gene. V gene TRBV4-1 combines with J gene TRBJ1-3; D ambiguous. Trimming left V 3 bases short and J 2 bases short, with 11 bases between. CDR1 MGHRA and CDR2 YSYEKL come from the germline V gene. The CDR3 length is 15 residues. The CDR3 DNA, read in part, is TGCGCCAGCAGCCAGATTGCAAGCGCTGGAAACACC. It is translated as CASSQIASAGNT. The full CDR3 reads CASSQIASAGNTIYF.

This clone was seen at least ten times. This specimen includes other DNA sequences encoding the same CDR3. The CDR3 loop is CASSISGRGTGELFF. The part of the CDR3 DNA that was read is TGTGCCAGTAGTATTAGCGGGAGGGGGACCGGGGAG. The chain joins TRBV19 to TRBJ2-2, with 11 nucleotides matching TRBD2. The read is 3 residues too short to cover the CDR3 end, so that end is filled in from the germline J gene. Per germline, CDR1 LNHDA and CDR2 SQIVND (reference sequence). CDR3 size: 15 residues. The V gene end was trimmed by 3 bases and the J gene end by 5 bases; junction bases not matched to a gene: 2.

In this sample, this clone turned up many times. The read terminates 3 residues ahead of where the CDR3 ends, so the germline J gene completes it. The chain recombines TRBV13 with TRBJ1-1, with D perhaps TRBD1 (5 bases). Germline lookup yields CDR1 PRHDT and CDR2 FYEKMQ (reference sequence). The CDR3 is 14 amino acids. V lost 2 bases and J lost 2, with 9 bases in between. CDR3 region: CASSLRGINTEAFF. CDR3 bases read: TGTGCCAGCAGCTTACGGGGGATAAACACTGAA.

This clone was observed many times. The read halts 3 residues ahead of the CDR3 end, with the missing end drawn from the germline J gene. The chain joins TRBV4-1 to TRBJ2-1; the match to TRBD2 covers 8 bases. CDR1 is MGHRA, CDR2 YSYEKL, per germline. This CDR3 spans 18 amino acids. The V segment lost 3 bases and the J segment 7 bases; nucleotides outside the gene matches: 17. The CDR3 DNA, read in part, is TGCGCCAGCAGCCAGATAGATATGGGACTAGGGGGGTTGAATGAG. It codes for CASSQIDMGLGGLNE. The CDR3 as a whole reads CASSQIDMGLGGLNEQFF.

There are many counts of this clone. The sequenced fragment ends 3 residues before the CDR3 boundary, so the rest is inferred from the germline J gene. The V and J genes are TRBV12-3 or TRBV12-4 and TRBJ2-7, with a weak D call TRBD1 (6 bases). The CDR3 totals 16 residues. Trimming pared 5 bases from V and 0 bases from J, leaving 17 bases between. CDR3 bases read: TGTGCCAGCAGTCAAAAACAGGGATTGTTCTCCTACGAG. Protein sequence: CASSQKQGLFSYE. The whole CDR3 is CASSQKQGLFSYEQYF.

This clone was observed at least ten times. The missing CDR3 end, 3 residues past where the read stops, is filled in from the germline J gene. The V and J genes are TRBV30 and TRBJ2-7, with D tentatively TRBD1 (5 bases). The CDR3 sequence is 13 residues long. Germline values: CDR1 GTSNPN, CDR2 SVGIG (reference sequence). V lost 0 bases and J 6 bases, leaving 12 bases between the germline ends. CDR3 DNA, as far as it was read: TGTGCCTGGAGTGTCAAGGGGCTCAGCGAG. It translates to CAWSVKGLSE. The complete CDR3 sequence is CAWSVKGLSEQYF.

This clone was seen ten or more times. The sequence runs out 3 residues before the end of the CDR3; the remainder is reconstructed from the germline J gene. This chain links TRBV20-1 with TRBJ2-5; 13 nucleotides line up with TRBD2. The CDR3 spans 14 residues. CDR1 and CDR2 from the germline V gene are DFQATT and SNEGSKA (reference sequence). J was trimmed by 6 bases and V by 6 bases; bases with no gene match: 7. The sequenced CDR3 bases are TGCAGTGCCGGGACTAGCGGGATTGGGAAGACC. It is translated as CSAGTSGIGKT. The CDR3 in full is CSAGTSGIGKTQYF.

This clone was seen many times. From the germline J gene comes the end of the CDR3, since the read stops 3 residues before it. V is TRBV5-6 and J is TRBJ1-2; D possibly corresponds to TRBD1 (5 bases). Germline V gives CDR1 SGHDT, CDR2 YYEEEE. The CDR3 is 13 residues long. CDR3 DNA (partial): TGTGCCAGCAGCCGACGATCCGGGGGAGGC. Amino acids: CASSRRSGGG. The entire CDR3 protein is CASSRRSGGGYTF.

There are many counts of this clone. The read ends 3 residues shy of where the CDR3 ends; the end is completed using the germline J gene. The V call is TRBV19, the J call TRBJ2-3; 16 bases align to TRBD2. This CDR3 has 20 amino acids. Germline CDR1 reads LNHDA; CDR2 reads SQIVND (reference sequence). CDR3 protein: CASSPNLGTSGRALVGTQYF. CDR3 DNA (partial): TGTGCCAGTAGCCCGAACCTCGGGACTAGCGGGAGGGCACTCGTAGGAACG. Variable domain in full (rest from reference TRBV19 and TRBJ2-3): DGGITQSPKYLFRKEGQNVTLSCEQNLNHDAMYWYRQDPGQGLRLIYYSQIVNDFQKGDIAEGYSVSREKKESFPLTVTSAQKNPTAFYLCASSPNLGTSGRALVGTQYFGPGTRLTVL.

In this sample, this clone turned up many times. At one end, the junction sequence differs from germline, possibly due to a read error. The read ends 3 residues early relative to the CDR3; the germline J gene fills the gap. The chain uses TRBV4-2 and TRBJ2-7; 7 bases fit TRBD2. Germline values: CDR1 LGHNA, CDR2 YNFKEQ. CDR3 length equals 17 residues. The CDR3 protein is CASSQALAVVPTYEQYF. The DNA read from the CDR3 is TGCGCCAGCAGCCAAGCCCTAGCGGTCGTACCTACCTACGAG.

Comment on this clone: The read stops 3 residues short of the end of the CDR3; the missing end is completed from the germline J gene. The chain recombines TRBV10-2 with TRBJ1-6; 7 bases fit TRBD1. The CDR3 totals 16 residues. The germline V gene has CDR1 WSHSY and CDR2 SAAADI. CDR3 DNA (partial): TGCGCCAGCAGTGTACCGAGGGACAGTGTGAAAGGGCCC. Translating it yields CASSVPRDSVKGP. The complete CDR3 protein is CASSVPRDSVKGPLHF.

This clone has a count of ten or more. Read sequence stops 3 residues before the CDR3 end, and the germline J gene provides the missing end. This sequence joins TRBV29-1 and TRBJ2-5; D remains ambiguous. The germline gives CDR1 SQVTM, CDR2 ANQGSEA. The CDR3 length is 14 residues. Trimming stripped 1 base from V and 0 bases from J, with 9 bases between. CDR3 in amino acids: CSVEGQSNQETQYF. The DNA read from the CDR3 is TGCAGCGTTGAAGGCCAGTCCAACCAAGAGACC.

This clone appeared many times. The read ends 3 residues early relative to the CDR3; the germline J gene fills the gap. This chain links TRBV28 with TRBJ1-2, with 10 bases identical to TRBD1. The germline gives CDR1 MDHEN, CDR2 SYDVKM. V lost 6 bases to trimming and J lost 2 bases; unmatched junction nucleotides: 15. The CDR3 contains 18 residues. The chain's CDR3 is CASSLLYSGTGVNYGYTF. The covered CDR3 bases are TGTGCCAGCAGCCTCTTATATTCCGGGACAGGGGTAAACTATGGC.

This clone was observed a few times. The read comes to an end 3 residues before the CDR3 does, leaving the germline J gene to fill in the end. V is TRBV2 and J is TRBJ2-3; 7 bases are shared with TRBD1. The ends lost 4 bases at V and 4 bases at J; junction bases unmatched: 5. There are 14 residues in the CDR3. Germline values: CDR1 SNHLY, CDR2 FYNNEI. CDR3 bases read: TGTGCCAGCAGTGTGGCAGGGGGACCAGATACG. Protein: CASSVAGGPDT. The entire CDR3 protein is CASSVAGGPDTQYF.

The table lists this clone with many counts. The sequence runs out 3 residues before the end of the CDR3; the remainder is reconstructed from the germline J gene. The chain combines TRBV11-2 with TRBJ1-1; D may be TRBD1 (6 bases). CDR1 and CDR2 (germline): SGHAT, FQNNGV. There are 14 residues in the CDR3. The ends were cut back, 1 base at V and 5 bases at J, with 11 bases in the middle. CDR3 DNA (partial): TGTGCCAGCAGCTTAGTCAGGGGTCGAACTGAA. Translation: CASSLVRGRTE. The whole CDR3 region reads CASSLVRGRTEAFF.

In its sample, this clone was seen many times. The CDR3 bases that were read are TGTGCCAGCAGCTTCTCCGGCCAAGAGACC. Amino acids: CASSFSGQET. The whole CDR3 region reads CASSFSGQETQYF. The V and J genes are TRBV7-2 and TRBJ2-5; D uncertain. From the germline J gene comes the end of the CDR3, since the read stops 3 residues before it. The germline V gene encodes CDR1 SGHTA and CDR2 FQGNSA. Trimming took 3 bases from V and 1 from J, leaving 6 bases between them. CDR3 length: 13 residues.